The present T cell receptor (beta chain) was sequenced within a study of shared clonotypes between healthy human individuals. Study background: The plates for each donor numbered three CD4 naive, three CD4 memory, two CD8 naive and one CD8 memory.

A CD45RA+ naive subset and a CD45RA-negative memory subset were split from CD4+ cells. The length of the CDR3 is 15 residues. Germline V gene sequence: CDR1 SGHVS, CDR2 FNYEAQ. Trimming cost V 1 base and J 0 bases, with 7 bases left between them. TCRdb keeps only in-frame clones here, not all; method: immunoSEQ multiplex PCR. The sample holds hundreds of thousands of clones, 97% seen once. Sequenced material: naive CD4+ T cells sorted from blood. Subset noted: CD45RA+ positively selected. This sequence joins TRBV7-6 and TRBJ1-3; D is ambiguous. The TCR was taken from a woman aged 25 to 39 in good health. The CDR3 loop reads CASSLVPPSGNTIYF. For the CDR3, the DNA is TGTGCCAGCAGCTTAGTACCCCCCTCTGGAAACACCATATATTTT.